This TCR beta chain comes out of a study of T-cell reconstitution after alpha-beta-depleted transplantation in children (dated by TCRdb to about 2016). Study-wide context: The study quantitatively tracked T-cell immune reconstitution after TCRalphabeta/CD19-depleted allogeneic hematopoietic cell transplantation in children using TCR repertoire profiling. Results and caveats for the whole study, not just this receptor: The apparently early alphabetaT-cell count recovery about two months after transplant was reportedly dependent on only several hundred rapidly expanded clones derived from non-depleted graft cells. In some patients, the high TCRbeta diversity seen at day 60 was put down to recipient T cells and intrathymic progenitors that had survived conditioning. The frequencies of hyperexpanded clones fell over the following months, and after one year, T-cell counts and TCRbeta diversity were mostly attributed to newly produced T cells.

This clonotype was detected ten times or more. The antigen it binds to is not known. Base qualities are not at hand, and no much larger clone is one base apart. The V end loses 0 bases and the J end loses 2 bases, and a stretch of 9 bases separates them. Reading the germline V gene gives CDR1 SGDLS and CDR2 YYNGEE. There are 14 amino acids in the CDR3, from cysteine to phenylalanine inclusive. Left in the record is the CDR3 DNA by itself, 42 bases read in frame from the first base. Library generation was performed with PCR. The reads were generated on an Illumina HiSeq 2500. TCR libraries were prepared with molecular barcoding, using unique molecular identifiers to normalize TCRbeta repertoire quantification. TCRdb took the public reads, trimmed them with fastp at Q25, ran MiXCR for clone calling and kept in-frame beta chains. Merged by CDR3 protein, the rows form single entries marked with the most common genes and DNA. The sample table contains around 240,000 distinct CDR3 sequences; only one count was recorded for roughly 7.7% of them. The top ten clones comprise nearly 6.5% of the sample.

The sample's treatment or condition label, in plain terms: allogeneic hematopoietic cell transplantation with graft depleted of TCRalphabeta T cells and CD19 B cells. The children who served as transplant recipients had been given grafts of TCRalphabeta/CD19-depleted allogeneic hematopoietic cells. The clonotype comes from a male patient aged 10 to 17 who had a stem cell transplant for acute lymphoblastic leukemia, so the T cells may come from the graft donor. The specimen was PBMCs, mostly from graft donor cells, collected 180 days after TCRalphabeta/CD19-depleted stem cell transplant. The chain employs TRBV9 and TRBJ2-7, with TRBD2 as a weak D call on 5 bases. The CDR3 region: CASSVGRHAYEQYF. The bases read TGTGCCAGCAGCGTAGGGAGGCACGCCTACGAGCAGTACTTC.